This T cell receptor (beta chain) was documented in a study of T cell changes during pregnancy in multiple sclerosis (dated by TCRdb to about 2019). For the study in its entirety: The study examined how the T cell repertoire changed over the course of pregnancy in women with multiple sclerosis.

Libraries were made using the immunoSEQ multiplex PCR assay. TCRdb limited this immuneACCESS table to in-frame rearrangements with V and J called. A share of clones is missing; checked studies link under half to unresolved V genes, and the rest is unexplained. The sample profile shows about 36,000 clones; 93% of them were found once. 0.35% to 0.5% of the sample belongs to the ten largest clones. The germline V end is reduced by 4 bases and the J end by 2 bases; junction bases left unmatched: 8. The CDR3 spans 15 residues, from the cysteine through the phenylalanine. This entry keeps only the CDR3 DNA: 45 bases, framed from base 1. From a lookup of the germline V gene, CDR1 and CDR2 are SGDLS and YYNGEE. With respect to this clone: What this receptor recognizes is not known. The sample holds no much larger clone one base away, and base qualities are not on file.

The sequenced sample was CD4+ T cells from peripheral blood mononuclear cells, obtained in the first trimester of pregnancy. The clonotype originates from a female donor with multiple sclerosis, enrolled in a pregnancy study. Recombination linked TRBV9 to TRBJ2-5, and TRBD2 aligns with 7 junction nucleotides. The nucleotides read TGTGCCAGCAGCCCCCCCGGACTAGGTCAAGAGACCCAGTACTTC. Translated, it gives CASSPPGLGQETQYF.